A selection of T cell receptor beta chains follows, all from one sample in a study of shared clonotypes between healthy human individuals. The assay was immunoSEQ multiplex PCR, and TCRdb's table has in-frame clones only and misses some. This table holds 2 million to 3 million clones, roughly 93% found once. Source material: naive CD4+ T cells from PBMCs. Receptor source: a man younger than 35 in good health. Some clones in this sample may be carry-over from other donors' samples. CDR3s include the opening cysteine and the closing phenylalanine or tryptophan. Fields, in order: J gene, D gene, clone size, V gene, CDR3 DNA, CDR3 protein. The D gene is left open where the match is weak. Rows may omit the clone size; those that give it use once, few, many or a size class.

TRBJ2-7 | TRBD2 | NA | TRBV6-5 | TGTGCCAGCAGCAAAGGCGGGAGTGGACAGTACTTC | CASSKGGSGQYF
TRBJ1-1 | NA | NA | TRBV29-1 | TGCAGCGTTGAGAACAGAATTATGAACACTGAAGCTTTCTTT | CSVENRIMNTEAFF
TRBJ2-7 | NA | NA | TRBV28 | TGTGCCAGCAGTGTTTACCATTACGAGCAGTACTTC | CASSVYHYEQYF
TRBJ1-1 | TRBD1 | NA | TRBV7-9 | TGTGCCAGCAGCTTCGGGGGACAGATAAACACTGAAGCTTTCTTT | CASSFGGQINTEAFF
TRBJ2-5 | NA | NA | TRBV5-1 | TGCGCCAGCAGCTTGGGAGGACAGCCAAGATGGGAGACCCAGTACTTC | CASSLGGQPRWETQYF
TRBJ1-2 | TRBD1 | NA | TRBV9 | TGTGCCAGCAGAACCGGGACAGGGAGCTATGGCTACACCTTC | CASRTGTGSYGYTF
TRBJ1-1 | NA | NA | TRBV5-4 | TGTGCCAGCAGCTTGGTACCGAACACTGAAGCTTTCTTT | CASSLVPNTEAFF
TRBJ2-3 | NA | NA | TRBV5-4 | TGTGCCAGCAGCTTGGGAGCGGCAGGGGCACGAGATACGCAGTATTTT | CASSLGAAGARDTQYF
TRBJ2-5 | TRBD1 | NA | TRBV6-1 | TGTGCCAGCAGAAAACAGGGGGTCCAAGAGACCCAGTACTTC | CASRKQGVQETQYF
TRBJ2-2 | NA | NA | TRBV4-1 | TGCGCCAGCAGCCCCTCGACCCCGATGAGCGGGGAGCTGTTTTTT | CASSPSTPMSGELFF
TRBJ2-1 | TRBD2 | once | TRBV5-1 | TGCGCCAGCAGCGGTGGACTAGCGGGAAAGGATGAGCAGTTCTTC | CASSGGLAGKDEQFF
TRBJ1-3 | TRBD1 | few | TRBV9 | TGTGCCAGCAGCGTAGACCCGACAGGGTGGAACACCATATATTTT | CASSVDPTGWNTIYF
TRBJ1-3 | NA | once | TRBV28 | TGTGCCAGCAGTTTATTAGGGCAGCGAAACACCATATATTTT | CASSLLGQRNTIYF
TRBJ1-6 | NA | once | TRBV4-2 | TGTGCCAGCAGCCAAGAGAGGGGGACACCGCCATCACCCCTCCACTTT | CASSQERGTPPSPLHF
TRBJ1-5 | NA | NA | TRBV28 | TGTGCCAGCAGTCAGTCCCCGACAGGAGATCAGCCCCAGCATTTT | CASSQSPTGDQPQHF
TRBJ1-1 | NA | NA | TRBV5-1 | TGCGCCAGCAGCTCCTACAGGGAAGTGGTGGGTACTGAAGCTTTCTTT | CASSSYREVVGTEAFF
TRBJ1-1 | NA | NA | TRBV23-1 | TGCGCCAGCAGGGTTAGTTCGTTCACTGAAGCTTTCTTT | CASRVSSFTEAFF